This T cell receptor beta chain appears in the sequencing data of a study of blood T cell repertoires in COVID-19 (TCRdb year 2020). Context from the whole study: Collaborator samples came from the United States, Italy and Spain and covered acute and convalescent phases of COVID-19. HLA class I and class II types, where available, came from metadata supplied by the sample provider rather than from assay-based typing. A de-identified subject ID, COVID-19 status, age in years and sex were almost always included in the sample metadata. The samples were drawn from the first 160 participants of the ongoing ImmuneRACE study and from 1,254 subjects provided by 6 global collaborators. The repertoires were made available in a free public database intended to serve as a resource for research on the immune response to SARS-CoV-2. The material from the prospective study consisted of cDNA or gDNA derived from T cells, B-cell-depleted T cells, or PBMCs. The dataset comprised deeply sampled blood TCRbeta repertoires from subjects exposed to, actively infected with, or recovered from COVID-19. What the research found in general, with its limitations: How much clinical and demographic metadata was included differed by source and by participant, and the metadata was provided uncurated.

For CDR1 and CDR2, the germline V gene lists LGHNA and YNFKEQ. The CDR3 sequence holds 16 residues, the cysteine and phenylalanine included. This entry keeps only the CDR3 DNA: 48 bases, framed from base 1. V lost 4 bases and J lost 2 bases; the stretch between them is 16 bases long. TCRbeta CDR3 regions were amplified from genomic DNA by means of the immunoSEQ Assay, a bias-controlled multiplex PCR. On the study's bioinformatics: The number of nucleated cells in each sample was estimated from the amplification of reference gene primers within the assay. Sequence reads were collapsed and filtered to measure the absolute abundance of every unique TCRbeta CDR3 rearrangement. For each sample, productive Simpson clonality was calculated by taking the square root of Simpson's diversity index across productive rearrangements. TCRdb's version of the immuneACCESS table is confined to in-frame rearrangements and falls short of the full clone set. An unresolved V gene accounts for under half of the shortfall where checked; the remainder is of unknown origin. V and J calls and clone size are those listed in that table; D and trimming were worked out from the DNA. The sample records 95,000 to 150,000 clones, 84% of which are singletons. Of the sample, 3.9% is held by the ten largest clones.

About this clone itself: The target of this receptor is not known. The record has no base qualities; no much larger clone is one base away.

Participants in the prospective study were aged about 18 to 95 years, lived in 24 United States geographic areas, and enrolled through a virtual design. Cohort assignment in the prospective study relied on participant-reported clinical history from a screening survey and a study questionnaire. Recovered participants in ImmuneRACE Cohort 3 were defined as having two consecutive negative NP/OP PCR tests, clearance from a healthcare professional, or resolution of symptoms. In the prospective study, mobile phlebotomists collected whole blood, serum and a nasopharyngeal or oropharyngeal swab from each participant. Over a roughly 2-month period, participants in the prospective study had the option of providing additional blood draws and questionnaires. Prospective study blood samples were shipped either frozen or at room temperature before DNA extraction.

The chain joins TRBV4-2 to TRBJ2-3; TRBD1 is possibly the D segment (5 matching bases). Material for sequencing was PBMCs or T cells enriched from blood (not recorded which). The source is a woman aged 30 to 39 who had recovered from COVID-19. The CDR3 region: CASSPRPPGYTDTQYF. The bases are TGTGCCAGCAGCCCTCGTCCGCCAGGGTACACAGATACGCAGTATTTT.